This T cell receptor beta chain was profiled in a study of blood T cells in healthy people across ages. CDR1 and CDR2 (germline): LGHNA, YSLEER. The CDR3 consists of 16 residues. A sample-barcoded 5' primer and a J-beta primer mix were used in a second PCR of roughly 6 to 12 cycles. TCRdb processed the 5' RACE reads anew with MiXCR; each CDR3 protein has one entry. The top ten hold approximately 15% of the sample, which has just under 900,000 distinct CDR3 sequences, 29% seen once. The rearrangement links TRBV4-3 to TRBJ2-1; 7 bases agree with TRBD1. The DNA end is a closer match to TRBJ2-7, so the J assignment may be wrong. The clonotype was recovered from a woman of 80 years or more in good health. Sequencing was performed on blood. The CDR3 loop reads CASRPGGWSSYNEQYF. CDR3 nucleotide sequence: TGCGCCAGCAGACCAGGGGGTTGGAGCTCCTACAATGAGCAGTACTTC.